These 17 T cell receptor beta chains were sequenced from one sample in a study of T cells in Graves' hyperthyroidism and ophthalmopathy. RNA transcripts gave rise to amplified TCR beta CDR3 regions. When the TCR CDR3 underwent first-round RT-PCR, the HTBI primer set was used. TCRdb re-derived calls from the multiplex PCR reads in MiXCR, one entry per CDR3 protein. This table holds about 640,000 distinct CDR3 sequences, less than 25% found once. Sequencing was performed on blood. The origin of the receptors is a man aged 30-40 years with Graves' ophthalmopathy.

The V and J genes are TRBV11-2 and TRBJ2-2; 7 bases fit TRBD1. From germline, CDR1 is SGHAT and CDR2 FQNNGV. The V gene end was trimmed by 2 bases and the J gene end by 7 bases; junction bases not matched to a gene: 13. The CDR3 length is 17 residues. The CDR3 region has the DNA TGTGCCAGCAGCTTATTTCCAGGGGGTGTAACGATCGGGGAGCTGTTTTTT. As protein: CASSLFPGGVTIGELFF.

This clonotype showed up many times. This sequence joins TRBV6-2 or TRBV6-3 and TRBJ2-7; 14 bases align to TRBD2. Per the germline V gene, CDR1 is MNHEY and CDR2 is SVGEGT. The CDR3 covers 17 residues. V lost 6 bases and J lost 0; bases outside the gene matches: 7. CDR3 sequence (DNA): TGTGCCAGCAGCGGACTAGCGGGAGGCGTGAGCTCCTACGAGCAGTACTTC. Encoded protein: CASSGLAGGVSSYEQYF.

This clonotype was counted a few times. The chain recombines TRBV30 with TRBJ2-7; 9 bases agree with TRBD1. Trimming at V came to 4 bases and at J to 1 base, leaving 5 bases not matched to a gene. The germline gives CDR1 GTSNPN, CDR2 SVGIG (reference sequence). The CDR3 runs to 14 residues. The CDR3 sequence is CAWIEQGASYEQYF. For the CDR3, the DNA is TGTGCCTGGATAGAACAGGGGGCGTCCTACGAGCAGTACTTC.

This chain connects TRBV4-2 to TRBJ1-5; possible D gene TRBD1, 6 bases. This CDR3 has 16 amino acids. Germline CDR1 reads LGHNA; CDR2 reads YNFKEQ. Between the trimmed V and J ends, which lost 3 bases and 4 bases, there was a span of 16 bases. The CDR3 region has the DNA TGTGCCAGCAGCCAGGACGCGGACAGAGCGAATCAGCCCCAGCATTTT. It is translated as CASSQDADRANQPQHF.

There are many counts of this clonotype. The chain recombines TRBV4-1 with TRBJ1-1; D is ambiguous. Trimming shortened V by 3 bases and J by 5 bases, and 10 bases separated the two germline ends. The CDR3 runs 13 residues. Germline V gene sequence: CDR1 MGHRA, CDR2 YSYEKL. For the CDR3, the DNA is TGCGCCAGCAGCCAGATTGGCGGGACTGAAGCTTTCTTT. Amino acid sequence: CASSQIGGTEAFF.

The chain uses TRBV15 and TRBJ2-5; D not certain. This CDR3 spans 15 amino acids. CDR1 and CDR2 (germline): LNHNV, YYDKDF (reference sequence). V lost 1 base and J lost 3, with 12 bases in between. As DNA, the CDR3 is TGTGCCACCAGCAGAGGTGCAGACTCGGAAGAGACCCAGTACTTC. Its protein is CATSRGADSEETQYF.

This clonotype came up many times. CDR3 nucleotide sequence: TGTGCCAGCAGTTGGGACACCAGCTCCTACGAGCAGTACTTC. This encodes CASSWDTSSYEQYF. This rearrangement joins TRBV6-1 to TRBJ2-7; D possibly corresponds to TRBD1 (6 bases). V lost 5 bases and J lost 0, with 11 bases in between. This CDR3 comprises 14 residues. In germline, CDR1 is MNHNS, CDR2 SASEGT.

V and J are TRBV11-2 and TRBJ1-2, with 8 bases fitting TRBD1. This CDR3 contains 17 residues. CDR1 is SGHAT and CDR2 is FQNNGV in the germline V gene. V gave up 2 bases and J gave up 4 bases; unmatched junction bases: 12. CDR3 residues: CASSLTGTGGSVYGYTF. The CDR3 DNA sequence: TGTGCCAGCAGCTTAACCGGGACAGGTGGTAGTGTCTATGGCTACACCTTC.

In its sample, this clonotype was seen a few times. This sequence joins TRBV28 and TRBJ2-1; TRBD1 or TRBD2 may be the D gene (5 bases each). Trimming removed 6 bases at V and 4 bases at J, with 19 bases between. Germline-derived CDR1 and CDR2 are MDHEN and SYDVKM. This CDR3 contains 16 residues. CDR3 sequence: CASRPRLGRLYNEQFF. CDR3 nucleotides: TGTGCCAGCAGACCCCGCCTGGGACGTCTATACAATGAGCAGTTCTTC.

The gene calls are TRBV6-5 and TRBJ1-5, with 10 bases aligning to TRBD1. V gave up 6 bases and J gave up 6 bases; unmatched junction bases: 8. The CDR3 is 15 amino acids. CDR1 and CDR2 (germline): MNHEY, SVGAGI. CDR3 in DNA: TGTGCCAGCAGCCCCGGGACAGGGGCATCTCAGCCCCAGCATTTT. Its translation: CASSPGTGASQPQHF.

This chain links TRBV29-1 with TRBJ1-1; D ambiguous. Deletions cut 6 bases from V and 3 bases from J, with 11 bases between. This CDR3 has 12 amino acids. The germline V gene has CDR1 SQVTM and CDR2 ANQGSEA. CDR3 amino acids: CSVLSMDTEAFF. The CDR3 DNA is TGCAGCGTCCTTTCTATGGACACTGAAGCTTTCTTT.

This clonotype was found many times. The CDR3 region has the DNA TGTGCCAGCAGCTTAGGGCGGGTCAGGACTAGCGGGAGCTCCTACGAGCAGTACTTC. This sequence encodes CASSLGRVRTSGSSYEQYF. J is TRBJ2-7 and V is TRBV7-2; TRBD2 matches 13 bases. Losses at the gene ends were 1 base for V and 0 bases for J; bases not matched to a gene: 9. The CDR3 is 19 residues long. Germline V CDR1 and CDR2: SGHTA, FQGNSA.

This clonotype came up a few times. The chain has TRBV7-8 and TRBJ1-1; D perhaps matches TRBD1 (6 bases). This CDR3 region has 14 residues. CDR1 and CDR2 from the germline V gene are SGHVS and FQNEAQ. Trimming pared 8 bases from V and 2 bases from J, leaving 15 bases between. The CDR3 DNA follows: TGTGCCAGCGGACTCAGGGGATCTAACACTGAAGCTTTCTTT. This gives the protein CASGLRGSNTEAFF.

The chain carries TRBV29-1 and TRBJ2-5; D is ambiguous. In germline, CDR1 is SQVTM, CDR2 ANQGSEA. CDR3 length: 12 amino acids. The ends were cut back, 4 bases at V and 1 base at J, with 7 bases in the middle. The CDR3 DNA sequence: TGCAGCGTTGCCGGGCTCCAAGAGACCCAGTACTTC. It encodes CSVAGLQETQYF.

This clonotype was seen ten or more times. The chain employs TRBV9 and TRBJ2-1, with D perhaps TRBD1 (7 bases). Germline V gene sequence: CDR1 SGDLS, CDR2 YYNGEE. The V and J ends lost 0 bases and 6 bases respectively, with 13 bases between them. The CDR3 has 15 residues. CDR3 loop: CASSVEEGAGNEQFF. The CDR3, as DNA: TGTGCCAGCAGCGTAGAGGAGGGGGCGGGCAATGAGCAGTTCTTC.

The genes are TRBV20-1 and TRBJ2-3; the match to TRBD2 covers 13 bases. V shed 0 bases, J shed 6 bases, and the junction held 3 bases outside the gene matches. Germline V CDR1 and CDR2: DFQATT, SNEGSKA (reference sequence). The CDR3 has 15 amino acids. For the CDR3, the DNA is TGCAGTGCTAGAGATAAGGGACTAGCGGGGGATACGCAGTATTTT. It codes for CSARDKGLAGDTQYF.

This chain links TRBV9 with TRBJ2-3, with 8 bases fitting TRBD2. V was clipped by 1 base and J by 4 bases; unmatched bases: 5. In germline, CDR1 is SGDLS, CDR2 YYNGEE. The CDR3 consists of 15 residues. The CDR3 here is CASSVRAGVADTQYF. The CDR3 bases are TGTGCCAGCAGCGTAAGAGCGGGAGTCGCAGATACGCAGTATTTT.